This passage covers 26 T cell receptor beta chains from one sample sequenced in a study of human T cells and chemical hapten exposure (dated by TCRdb to the early 2020s). To prepare the library, RACE was applied. Sequencing took place on a NextSeq 500. TCRdb reprocessing: public reads trimmed at Q25 with fastp, clones called with MiXCR, in-frame beta chains kept. Rows merge per CDR3 protein into single entries with the most common DNA and genes. For this sample the table gives a few hundred thousand distinct CDR3 sequences, of which around 7.7% were detected only once. Together, the top ten hold approximately 1.2% of the sample. According to the study, the label for this sample's time point signals: pre-sensitization, week 0. The label giving this sample's treatment or condition can be read as: therapeutic diphenylcyclopropenone sensitization with weekly scalp DPC. This sample comprised whole blood, obtained in connection with sensitization to the hapten diphenylcyclopropenone (DPC). Source of these receptors: a man in his late teens or twenties with alopecia areata. Some clones in this sample may be carry-over from other donors' samples.

The rearrangement uses TRBV11-2 and TRBJ2-1; TRBD1 agrees at 8 bases. The germline V gene has CDR1 SGHAT and CDR2 FQNNGV. The CDR3 has 16 amino acids. Trimming took 4 bases from V and 7 from J; bases not matched to a gene: 12. The CDR3 reads CASSSDWTGSLNEQFF. DNA of the CDR3: TGTGCCAGCAGCTCGGACTGGACAGGGAGCCTGAATGAGCAGTTCTTC.

In this sample, this clonotype turned up a few times. The V and J genes are TRBV4-1 and TRBJ2-7; possibly TRBD1 for D (5 bases). The V gene lost 0 bases and the J gene lost 4 bases, with 16 bases spanning the gap. The CDR3 covers 16 residues. In germline, CDR1 is MGHRA, CDR2 YSYEKL. The CDR3 nucleotides are TGCGCCAGCAGCCAAGATCACCAGGGCCGGTCGTACGAGCAGTACTTC. Translated, it gives CASSQDHQGRSYEQYF.

A few counts support this clonotype. Mismatch with germline at one junction end may stem from a read error. The chain combines TRBV5-5 with TRBJ2-1; no firm D call. Germline V gene lookup returns CDR1 SGHKS and CDR2 YYEKEE (reference sequence). The CDR3 spans 15 residues. CDR3 amino acids: CASSFEPFISPWYVF. The CDR3, as DNA: TGTGCCAGCAGCTTTGAACCTTTTATTAGTCCCTGGTATGTCTTC.

The V gene is TRBV11-2, the J gene TRBJ1-1, with a possible D match to TRBD1 (5 bases). The CDR3 is 14 amino acids. V shed 5 bases and J shed 7 bases, with 17 bases lying between them. The germline gives CDR1 SGHAT, CDR2 FQNNGV. CDR3 protein: CASSGSGGRGEAFF. In nucleotides, the CDR3 is TGTGCCAGCAGCGGATCAGGAGGGAGGGGTGAAGCTTTCTTT.

The sample holds a few counts of this clonotype. V is TRBV2 and J is TRBJ2-3; TRBD2 matches at 11 bases. The germline gives CDR1 SNHLY, CDR2 FYNNEI. This CDR3 spans 16 amino acids. V shed 5 bases, J shed 0 bases, and the junction held 4 bases outside the gene matches. CDR3 in amino acids: CASSWTSGPSTDTQYF. In nucleotides, the CDR3 is TGTGCCAGCAGTTGGACTAGCGGGCCTAGCACAGATACGCAGTATTTT.

This clonotype showed up many times. The chain couples TRBV12-3 or TRBV12-4 to TRBJ1-3, with 10 nucleotides matching TRBD1. V dropped 3 bases and J dropped 7; count of bases not matched to a gene: 3. The CDR3 spans 14 residues. CDR3 sequence reads: CASSLGQGRNTIYF. CDR3 DNA sequence: TGTGCCAGCAGTTTGGGACAGGGGAGGAACACCATATATTTT.

Note on this clonotype: The germline gene is not matched at one end of the junction; a read error may be the cause. V usage is TRBV2 and J usage is TRBJ1-6; possible D gene TRBD1, 5 bases. CDR1 SNHLY and CDR2 FYNNEI come from the germline V gene. The CDR3 is 15 residues long. The DNA of the CDR3 is TGTGTCAGCGGGGGAGACAGCTCCTATAATTCACCCCTCCACTTT. Translated: CVSGGDSSYNSPLHF. The variable domain in full, with the rest retrieved from reference TRBV2 and TRBJ1-6, is EPEVTQTPSHQVTQMGQEVILRCVPISNHLYFYWYRQILGQKVEFLVSFYNNEISEKSEIFDDQFSVERPDGSNFTLKIRSTKLEDSAMYFCVSGGDSSYNSPLHFGNGTRLTVT.

The chain combines TRBV12-3 or TRBV12-4 with TRBJ1-2; 8 nucleotides line up with TRBD1. The CDR3 is 15 residues long. V shed 8 bases and J 0 bases; nucleotides not matched to a gene: 8. The CDR3 is CASRGTGTSNYGYTF. The DNA of the CDR3 is TGTGCCAGCCGAGGGACAGGCACTTCTAACTATGGCTACACCTTC.

This clonotype appeared a few times. The V call is TRBV14, the J call TRBJ2-3; D is possibly TRBD2 (6 bases). V gave up 0 bases and J gave up 4 bases, with 11 bases separating them. The CDR3 runs 15 residues. CDR1 SGHDN and CDR2 FVKESK come from the germline V gene. This chain's CDR3 is CASSQDLGRPDTQYF. The CDR3 region has the DNA TGTGCCAGCAGCCAAGATCTGGGGAGGCCAGATACGCAGTATTTT.

This clonotype was picked up many times. J is TRBJ1-5 and V is TRBV28; a possible D gene is TRBD1 (5 bases). The germline V and J ends were trimmed by 3 bases and 6 bases, with 15 bases remaining between them. CDR3 length: 15 residues. The germline V gene encodes CDR1 MDHEN and CDR2 SYDVKM. DNA of the CDR3: TGTGCCAGCAGTTTTCTTGGCCAGGGAAGTCAGCCCCAGCATTTT. It codes for CASSFLGQGSQPQHF.

This clonotype was seen only a few times. A much more abundant neighbour one base away suggests this may be a read error. The V gene is TRBV7-2, the J gene TRBJ2-1, with 10 bases fitting TRBD2. The germline V gene encodes CDR1 SGHTA and CDR2 FQGNSA. J was trimmed by 4 bases and V by 2 bases; bases with no gene match: 2. This CDR3 region has 15 residues. The CDR3 DNA follows: TGTGCCAGCAGCTTAACTAGCGGGGCATACAATGAGCAGTTCTTC. Protein product: CASSLTSGAYNEQFF. The variable domain in full, completed from reference TRBV7-2 and TRBJ2-1, reads GAGVSQSPSNKVTEKGKDVELRCDPISGHTALYWYRQSLGQGLEFLIYFQGNSAPDKSGLPSDRFSAERTGGSVSTLTIQRTQQEDSAVYLCASSLTSGAYNEQFFGPGTRLTVL.

This clonotype was detected a few times. The chain combines TRBV9 with TRBJ1-1, with D maybe TRBD1 (6 bases). This CDR3 is built from 15 residues. The germline CDR1 and CDR2 sequences are SGDLS and YYNGEE. V shed 4 bases and J shed 3 bases, with 16 bases lying between them. CDR3 sequence reads: CASSPRTESYTEAFF. The CDR3 DNA follows: TGTGCCAGCAGCCCACGGACAGAGAGTTACACTGAAGCTTTCTTT.

This clonotype was observed a handful of times. The chain couples TRBV5-1 to TRBJ2-2; D unclear. V lost 4 bases to trimming and J lost 7 bases, with 11 bases between them. Germline CDR1 and CDR2: SGHRS and YFSETQ. This CDR3 contains 13 residues. CDR3 bases: TGCGCCAGCAGCCCGAGAACTGTCGGGGAGCTGTTTTTT. It translates to CASSPRTVGELFF.

The chain is built from TRBV4-3 and TRBJ2-3; maybe TRBD1 (6 bases). Germline values: CDR1 LGHNA, CDR2 YSLEER. The CDR3 loop spans 14 amino acids. Trimming cost V 6 bases and J 0 bases, with 10 bases left between them. The CDR3 sequence is CASSKGESTDTQYF. CDR3 coding DNA: TGCGCCAGCAGTAAGGGGGAGAGCACAGATACGCAGTATTTT.

The table lists this clonotype with many counts. The chain combines TRBV7-3 with TRBJ1-1; D ambiguous. Trimming stripped 7 bases from V and 4 bases from J, with 16 bases between. Germline V gene lookup returns CDR1 SGHTA and CDR2 FQGTGA. The CDR3 is made up of 14 amino acids. CDR3 residues: CASTLHGEGTEAFF. CDR3 DNA sequence: TGTGCCAGCACCCTACACGGGGAGGGCACTGAAGCTTTCTTT.

The J gene is TRBJ2-4, the V gene TRBV7-9, with D possibly being TRBD1 (6 bases). CDR1 is SEHNR and CDR2 is FQNEAQ in the germline V gene (reference sequence). The CDR3 spans 16 residues. Trimming removed 4 bases at V and 0 bases at J, with 13 bases between. The CDR3 reads CASSSDRLLAKNIQYF. Here the CDR3 DNA reads TGTGCCAGCAGCTCCGACAGGTTGCTAGCCAAAAACATTCAGTACTTC.

This rearrangement joins TRBV12-3 or TRBV12-4 to TRBJ2-7; 11 bases fit TRBD2. Unmatched junction bases numbered 4, after V lost 6 bases and J lost 0 bases. This CDR3 comprises 15 residues. The CDR3 sequence: CASRLAGASSYEQYF. CDR3 nucleotides: TGTGCCAGCAGACTAGCGGGGGCGTCCTCCTACGAGCAGTACTTC.

V usage is TRBV7-2 and J usage is TRBJ1-6; TRBD1 agrees at 7 bases. The V and J ends lost 0 bases and 7 bases, in that order; junction bases with no gene match: 3. The V gene's germline CDR1 is SGHTA and CDR2 FQGNSA. The CDR3 spans 15 residues. The CDR3 nucleotides read TGTGCCAGCAGCTTAGCGTGGGGACAGAATTCACCCCTCCACTTT. Translation: CASSLAWGQNSPLHF. The entire variable domain, with the rest obtained from reference TRBV7-2 and TRBJ1-6, is as follows: GAGVSQSPSNKVTEKGKDVELRCDPISGHTALYWYRQSLGQGLEFLIYFQGNSAPDKSGLPSDRFSAERTGGSVSTLTIQRTQQEDSAVYLCASSLAWGQNSPLHFGNGTRLTVT.

There are a few counts of this clonotype. The chain carries TRBV25-1 and TRBJ1-4; D remains unclear. V lost 8 bases to trimming and J lost 5 bases, with 9 bases between them. Germline V gene data show CDR1 as MGHDK and CDR2 as SYGVNS. The CDR3 has 12 amino acids. The CDR3 sequence is CASQAANEKLFF. Here the CDR3 DNA reads TGTGCCAGCCAGGCAGCCAATGAAAAACTGTTTTTT.

This chain links TRBV4-3 with TRBJ2-1, with D possibly being TRBD1 or TRBD2 (6 bases each). V was cut by 4 bases and J by 4 bases, with 17 bases left in between. Germline V lookup: CDR1 LGHNA, CDR2 YSLEER. The CDR3 length is 16 residues. CDR3 sequence (DNA): TGCGCCAGCAGCCCTCAAGCCGGGGGCTTGTACAATGAGCAGTTCTTC. This encodes CASSPQAGGLYNEQFF.

This clonotype was counted a few times. The genes are TRBV4-1 and TRBJ1-1; no reliable D call. This CDR3 spans 15 amino acids. CDR1 MGHRA and CDR2 YSYEKL come from the germline V gene. V dropped 1 base and J dropped 5 bases, with 14 bases sitting between them. The CDR3 DNA sequence: TGCGCCAGCAGCCAAGGAGGGTTGGGAAGGACTGAAGCTTTCTTT. Residues: CASSQGGLGRTEAFF.

Written as DNA, the CDR3 is TGTGCCAGCTCACCCGGGACGGACATGAACACTGAAGCTTTCTTT. This translates into CASSPGTDMNTEAFF. The V gene is TRBV18, the J gene TRBJ1-1; D may be TRBD1 (5 bases). Germline CDR1 and CDR2: KGHSH and LQKENI. The V end was cut by 3 bases, the J end by 0 bases, with 11 bases between. The CDR3 spans 15 residues.

This rearrangement joins TRBV3-1 to TRBJ2-5, with TRBD2 as a possible D gene (6 bases). The CDR3 covers 15 residues. V was shortened by 3 bases and J by 1 base, with 12 bases between the two germline ends. The germline V gene has CDR1 LGHDT and CDR2 YNNKEL (reference sequence). For the CDR3, the DNA is TGTGCCAGCAGCCAGGCTCTCGGGGGCCAAGAGACCCAGTACTTC. Protein: CASSQALGGQETQYF.

The chain combines TRBV27 with TRBJ1-6, with D unresolved. Germline lookup yields CDR1 MNHEY and CDR2 SMNVEV (reference sequence). Trimming removed 6 bases from V and 4 bases from J, with 7 bases in between. This CDR3 has 13 amino acids. This chain's CDR3 is CASRHGYNSPLHF. The CDR3 DNA follows: TGTGCCAGCAGACACGGATATAATTCACCCCTCCACTTT.

This clonotype appeared many times. The rearrangement joins TRBV7-2 to TRBJ1-1, with 7 bases aligning to TRBD1. CDR1 and CDR2 from the germline V gene are SGHTA and FQGNSA. CDR3 length equals 13 residues. Losses at the gene ends were 5 bases for V and 4 bases for J; bases not matched to a gene: 4. The chain's CDR3 is CASSPDRATEAFF. For the CDR3, the DNA is TGTGCCAGCAGCCCTGACAGGGCCACTGAAGCTTTCTTT.

This clonotype was counted a few times. The chain uses TRBV6-5 and TRBJ1-2, with no clear D. V lost 6 bases, J lost 4 bases, and 12 bases lay in between. The CDR3 totals 13 residues. Germline V gene sequence: CDR1 MNHEY, CDR2 SVGAGI. CDR3: CASSSLGIYGYTF. DNA for the CDR3: TGTGCCAGCAGCTCATTAGGGATCTATGGCTACACCTTC.